The present TCR beta chain was sequenced within a study of blood T cell repertoires in COVID-19. Authors' analysis steps: Nucleated cell counts were estimated from reference gene primer amplification. Assay used: immunoSEQ multiplex PCR; TCRdb lists only in-frame clones, some missing. V, J and clone size are taken as reported in that table, and D and trimming were inferred from the DNA itself. The sample includes 130,000 to 150,000 clones, approximately 88% of them seen just once. This clone was found a few times. The germline CDR1 and CDR2 sequences are SGHRS and YFSETQ. CDR3 size: 15 residues. J gave up 4 bases and V 3 bases, and 7 bases lay outside the gene matches.

The specimen was peripheral blood. The chain is built from TRBV5-1 and TRBJ1-1; 9 bases match TRBD1. The sequence came from a woman aged 45-60 years with acute or convalescent COVID-19. CDR3 sequence: CASSYWTGVGTEAFF. DNA for the CDR3: TGCGCCAGCAGCTACTGGACAGGGGTAGGCACTGAAGCTTTCTTT.